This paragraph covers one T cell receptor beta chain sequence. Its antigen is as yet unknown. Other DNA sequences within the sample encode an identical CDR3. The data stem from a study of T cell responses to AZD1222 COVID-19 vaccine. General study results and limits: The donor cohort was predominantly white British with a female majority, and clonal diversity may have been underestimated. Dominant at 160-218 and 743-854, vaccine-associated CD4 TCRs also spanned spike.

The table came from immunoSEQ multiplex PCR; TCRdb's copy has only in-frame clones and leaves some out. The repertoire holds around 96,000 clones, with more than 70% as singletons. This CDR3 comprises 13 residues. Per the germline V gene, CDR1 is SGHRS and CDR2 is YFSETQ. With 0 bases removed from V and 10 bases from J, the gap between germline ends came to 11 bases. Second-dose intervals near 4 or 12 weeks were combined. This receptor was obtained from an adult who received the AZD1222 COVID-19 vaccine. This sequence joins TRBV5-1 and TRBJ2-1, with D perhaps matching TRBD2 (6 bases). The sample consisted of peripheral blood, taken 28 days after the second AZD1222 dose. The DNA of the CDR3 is TGCGCCAGCAGCTTGGGACTAGTGAACGAGCAGTTCTTC. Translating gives CASSLGLVNEQFF.